This TCR beta chain was captured in a study of shared T cell receptors in the human thymus. V was shortened by 2 bases and J by 0 bases, with 7 bases between the two germline ends. Germline values: CDR1 LGHNA, CDR2 YSLEER. The CDR3 totals 14 residues. Data came from immunoSEQ multiplex PCR; TCRdb stores just in-frame clones and leaves some out. This sample has approximately 580,000 clones; about 84% occur once, and the top ten carry about 0.014%. The same specimen was also included in a second study, on human thymus T cells. From that study: Serving as donors were healthy Finnish infants, each of whom was having open corrective surgery for congenital heart defects. The source of the thymus tissue was resections taken during corrective heart surgery. Thymic and blood repertoires appeared to show biased V and J gene usage. There were highly overlapping thymic repertoires among unrelated individuals, as related research reported.

Sequenced sample: thymocytes. The V and J genes are TRBV4-3 and TRBJ2-5; the D is unclear. This sequence was found in a boy younger than two with a congenital heart defect. The CDR3 sequence is CASSQRHYQETQYF. DNA of the CDR3: TGCGCCAGCAGCCAAAGACACTACCAAGAGACCCAGTACTTC.